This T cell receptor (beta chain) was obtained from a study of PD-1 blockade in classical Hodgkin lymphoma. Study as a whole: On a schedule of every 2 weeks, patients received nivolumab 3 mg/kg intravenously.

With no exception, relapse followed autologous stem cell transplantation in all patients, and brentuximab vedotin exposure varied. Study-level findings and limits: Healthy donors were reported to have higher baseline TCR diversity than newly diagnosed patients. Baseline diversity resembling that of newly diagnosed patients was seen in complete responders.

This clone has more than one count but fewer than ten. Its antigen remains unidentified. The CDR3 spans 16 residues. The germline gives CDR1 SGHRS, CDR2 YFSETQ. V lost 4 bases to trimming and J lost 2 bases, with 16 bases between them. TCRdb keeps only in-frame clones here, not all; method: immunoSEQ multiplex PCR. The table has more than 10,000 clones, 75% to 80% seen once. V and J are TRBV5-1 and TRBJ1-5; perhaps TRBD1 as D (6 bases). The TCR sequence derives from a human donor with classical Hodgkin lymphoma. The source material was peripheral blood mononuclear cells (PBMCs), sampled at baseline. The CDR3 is CASSEQGQSGNQPQHF. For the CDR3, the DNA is TGCGCCAGCAGCGAACAGGGACAAAGCGGCAATCAGCCCCAGCATTTT.